These 23 T cell receptor beta chains were sequenced from one sample in a study of PD-L1 blockade in urothelial cancer. Sequencing was performed with immunoSEQ multiplex PCR; in TCRdb, only in-frame clones are kept and a portion is missing. The sample holds 50,000 to 60,000 clones, about 82% seen once. This specimen consisted of PBMCs, obtained around atezolizumab (anti-PD-L1) treatment. Receptors originate from a man aged 50-60 years with urothelial cancer.

V usage is TRBV7-2 and J usage is TRBJ2-5; tentative D call: TRBD1 (6 bases). The CDR3 covers 14 residues. V was trimmed by 1 base and J by 4 bases, leaving 10 bases between them. CDR1 and CDR2 from the germline V gene are SGHTA and FQGNSA. The CDR3 DNA sequence: TGTGCCAGCAGCTTAGTGACAGGAGGAGAGACCCAGTACTTC. Translation gives CASSLVTGGETQYF.

This rearrangement joins TRBV10-3 to TRBJ2-1; TRBD1 might be the D (6 bases). Germline V gene data show CDR1 as ENHRY and CDR2 as SYGVKD. The CDR3 runs to 13 residues. V was clipped by 0 bases and J by 14 bases, with 14 bases between them. CDR3 bases: TGTGCCATCAGTGAGTCACAGGGATCTAGCAAGTTCTTC. It yields the protein CAISESQGSSKFF.

The gene calls are TRBV7-9 and TRBJ2-2; 8 bases are a match to TRBD1. V shed 3 bases and J 4 bases; nucleotides not matched to a gene: 7. The V gene's germline CDR1 is SEHNR and CDR2 FQNEAQ (reference sequence). The CDR3 extends over 16 amino acids. The CDR3 here is CASSFGQGARTGELFF. CDR3 coding DNA: TGTGCCAGCAGCTTTGGCCAGGGGGCTCGCACCGGGGAGCTGTTTTTT.

The V call is TRBV28, the J call TRBJ1-2, with 9 bases lining up with TRBD1. This CDR3 has 14 residues. Germline V CDR1 and CDR2: MDHEN, SYDVKM. V lost 6 bases, J lost 7 bases, and 9 bases stayed unmatched. The CDR3 sequence: CASSSGTGFFGYTF. DNA of the CDR3: TGTGCCAGCAGCTCCGGGACAGGGTTTTTTGGCTACACCTTC.

The J gene is TRBJ2-7, the V gene TRBV7-9; D may be TRBD2 (5 bases). V was clipped by 5 bases and J by 0 bases, with 11 bases between them. This CDR3 is built from 14 residues. Germline CDR1 reads SEHNR; CDR2 reads FQNEAQ (reference sequence). The CDR3 DNA is TGTGCCAGCAGCCCTCGGACTGGCTCCTACGAGCAGTACTTC. This gives the protein CASSPRTGSYEQYF.

This clone was seen a handful of times. The rearrangement joins TRBV7-9 to TRBJ1-2, with D unresolved. The ends were cut back, 5 bases at V and 3 bases at J, with 10 bases in the middle. Looked up from germline, CDR1 is SEHNR and CDR2 is FQNEAQ (reference sequence). The CDR3 totals 13 residues. CDR3 bases: TGTGCCAGCAGCCCCACAGAAGACTATGGCTACACCTTC. Amino acid sequence: CASSPTEDYGYTF.

The V and J genes are TRBV7-9 and TRBJ1-6; D may be TRBD1 (5 bases). In germline, CDR1 is SEHNR, CDR2 FQNEAQ (reference sequence). The CDR3 is 14 amino acids. V dropped 1 base and J dropped 5 bases, with 6 bases sitting between them. The DNA of the CDR3 is TGTGCCAGCAGCTTAGTAGGGGATAATTCACCCCTCCACTTT. Residues: CASSLVGDNSPLHF.

J is TRBJ1-1 and V is TRBV11-3; D is ambiguous. There are 13 residues in the CDR3. V was pared by 1 base and J by 2 bases, with 5 bases between. Germline lookup yields CDR1 SGHNT and CDR2 YENEEA. The CDR3 DNA reads as TGTGCCAGCAGCTTAGGCAGAAACACTGAAGCTTTCTTT. This codes for CASSLGRNTEAFF. Supplemented by reference TRBV11-3 and TRBJ1-1, the full variable domain reads EAGVVQSPRYKIIEKKQPVAFWCNPISGHNTLYWYLQNLGQGPELLIRYENEEAVDDSQLPKDRFSAERLKGVDSTLKIQPAELGDSAVYLCASSLGRNTEAFFGQGTRLTVV.

The chain combines TRBV10-3 with TRBJ2-2; D may be TRBD1 (6 bases). Germline V gene lookup returns CDR1 ENHRY and CDR2 SYGVKD. Trimming cost V 5 bases and J 6 bases, with 10 bases left between them. There are 13 residues in the CDR3. The CDR3 DNA reads as TGTGCCATCAGTAGAACAGGGTCCGGGGAGCTGTTTTTT. Residues: CAISRTGSGELFF.

The J gene is TRBJ2-7, the V gene TRBV7-8; D might be TRBD2 (5 bases). Trimming shortened V by 5 bases and J by 1 base, and 15 bases separated the two germline ends. Looked up from germline, CDR1 is SGHVS and CDR2 is FQNEAQ. This CDR3 contains 15 residues. CDR3 sequence: CASSTGRRASYEQYF. The CDR3 coding sequence is TGTGCCAGCAGCACCGGAAGGCGGGCTTCCTACGAGCAGTACTTC. The variable domain in full, with the rest retrieved from reference TRBV7-8 and TRBJ2-7, is GAGVSQSPRYKVAKRGQDVALRCDPISGHVSLFWYQQALGQGPEFLTYFQNEAQLDKSGLPSDRFFAERPEGSVSTLKIQRTQQEDSAVYLCASSTGRRASYEQYFGPGTRLTVT.

CDR3 nucleotides: TGTGCCAGCAGCCAACAGAGACAGAGGGAGGGCCTAGCAGATACGCAGTATTTT. As protein: CASSQQRQREGLADTQYF. V is TRBV14 and J is TRBJ2-3; 7 nucleotides align to TRBD2. V shed 2 bases and J 4 bases; nucleotides not matched to a gene: 15. Germline V gene sequence: CDR1 SGHDN, CDR2 FVKESK. CDR3 size: 18 residues.

J is TRBJ2-1 and V is TRBV13; the match to TRBD2 covers 8 bases. Germline V lookup: CDR1 PRHDT, CDR2 FYEKMQ (reference sequence). J lost 9 bases, V lost 6 bases, and 7 bases had no gene match. CDR3 length: 13 amino acids. The chain's CDR3 is CASRTGLAGEQFF. CDR3 sequence (DNA): TGTGCCAGCAGAACCGGACTAGCCGGTGAGCAGTTCTTC.

For this clone: The sample carries other DNA sequences with the same CDR3. This chain joins TRBV5-1 and TRBJ1-2; the D is unclear. V dropped 4 bases and J dropped 2 bases, with 9 bases sitting between them. The CDR3 has 13 amino acids. Germline lookup yields CDR1 SGHRS and CDR2 YFSETQ. CDR3 protein: CASSLTANYGYTF. In nucleotides, the CDR3 is TGCGCCAGCAGCCTTACAGCCAACTATGGCTACACCTTC. The full variable domain, in which reference TRBV5-1 and TRBJ1-2 provide the parts outside the CDR3, is KAGVTQTPRYLIKTRGQQVTLSCSPISGHRSVSWYQQTPGQGLQFLFEYFSETQRNKGNFPGRFSGRQFSNSRSEMNVSTLELGDSALYLCASSLTANYGYTFGSGTRLTVV.

CDR3 in amino acids: CASLRTENNEQFF. The CDR3 nucleotides are TGCGCCAGCTTAAGGACAGAAAACAATGAGCAGTTCTTC. The J gene is TRBJ2-1, the V gene TRBV5-1; TRBD1 is a possible D gene (6 bases). The V gene's germline CDR1 is SGHRS and CDR2 YFSETQ. The CDR3 has 13 residues. Trimming removed 7 bases at V and 5 bases at J, with 13 bases between.

This chain links TRBV28 with TRBJ2-1; tentatively, D is TRBD2 (7 bases). This CDR3 has 16 residues. Germline values: CDR1 MDHEN, CDR2 SYDVKM. Trimming took off 5 bases at V and 8 bases at J, with 22 bases between the two ends. This CDR3 reads CASSTLTGRGMDEQFF. In nucleotides, the CDR3 is TGTGCCAGCAGTACCTTAACAGGGAGGGGAATGGATGAGCAGTTCTTC.

The chain combines TRBV6-1 with TRBJ1-1; perhaps TRBD1 as D (6 bases). The V gene's germline CDR1 is MNHNS and CDR2 SASEGT. The CDR3 covers 14 residues. Trimming took off 6 bases at V and 2 bases at J, with 13 bases between the two ends. CDR3 residues: CASRPTGTNTEAFF. CDR3 bases: TGTGCCAGCAGACCGACAGGCACAAACACTGAAGCTTTCTTT.

V usage is TRBV18 and J usage is TRBJ2-2, with no clear D. V gave up 5 bases and J gave up 4 bases, with 5 bases separating them. CDR1 KGHSH and CDR2 LQKENI come from the germline V gene. CDR3 length equals 12 residues. CDR3 amino acids: CASSTVTGELFF. In nucleotides, the CDR3 is TGTGCCAGCTCAACGGTCACCGGGGAGCTGTTTTTT.

The genes are TRBV15 and TRBJ1-2; 9 bases agree with TRBD1. There are 14 residues in the CDR3. V shed 5 bases and J 7 bases; nucleotides not matched to a gene: 8. Per germline, CDR1 LNHNV and CDR2 YYDKDF (reference sequence). The CDR3 loop is CATSAHRGQGGYTF. CDR3 nucleotides: TGTGCCACCAGCGCGCACAGGGGACAGGGTGGCTACACCTTC. The whole variable domain, remainder taken from reference TRBV15 and TRBJ1-2, is DAMVIQNPRYQVTQFGKPVTLSCSQTLNHNVMYWYQQKSSQAPKLLFHYYDKDFNNEADTPDNFQSRRPNTSFCFLDIRSPGLGDTAMYLCATSAHRGQGGYTFGSGTRLTVV.

The rearrangement links TRBV21-1 to TRBJ2-7; TRBD1, as called in the table, went unchecked against the DNA. TRBV21-1 is termed a pseudogene. The CDR3 sequence is 19 residues long. The DNA of the CDR3 is TGTGCCAGCAGCAAAGCGCTGTCGGAGTCCCACGGACAGGGCCACGAGCAGTACTTC. Its translation: CASSKALSESHGQGHEQYF.

The chain combines TRBV4-1 with TRBJ2-3; TRBD1 agrees at 9 bases. V trimming: 4 bases; J trimming: 0 bases; junction bases outside the gene matches: 11. This CDR3 region has 18 residues. CDR1 MGHRA and CDR2 YSYEKL come from the germline V gene. CDR3 sequence: CASSRGTGSWSSTDTQYF. The CDR3 bases are TGCGCCAGCAGCCGAGGGACAGGGAGTTGGTCGAGCACAGATACGCAGTATTTT.

The chain uses TRBV5-1 and TRBJ2-7; 10 nucleotides match TRBD2. V gave up 6 bases and J gave up 5 bases; unmatched junction bases: 11. The CDR3 has 15 amino acids. From germline, CDR1 is SGHRS and CDR2 YFSETQ. The CDR3 protein is CASTVNGLAENEQYF. For the CDR3, the DNA is TGCGCCAGCACAGTAAATGGACTAGCGGAGAACGAGCAGTACTTC.

This chain uses TRBV19 with TRBJ2-5; TRBD2 agrees at 8 bases. There are 16 residues in the CDR3. After removal of 6 bases from V and 3 bases from J, the junction contained 12 bases not matched to a gene. The germline CDR1 and CDR2 sequences are LNHDA and SQIVND (reference sequence). This chain's CDR3 is CASSLLGGGRKETQYF. Written as DNA, the CDR3 is TGTGCCAGTAGCCTCCTTGGGGGCGGGAGGAAAGAGACCCAGTACTTC.

V gene TRBV29-1 combines with J gene TRBJ2-2; the match to TRBD2 covers 8 bases. The germline CDR1 and CDR2 sequences are SQVTM and ANQGSEA. V gave up 5 bases and J gave up 1 base; unmatched junction bases: 6. CDR3 size: 15 residues. CDR3 sequence: CSVRVSGGNTGELFF. For the CDR3, the DNA is TGCAGCGTTAGGGTGAGCGGGGGGAACACCGGGGAGCTGTTTTTT.